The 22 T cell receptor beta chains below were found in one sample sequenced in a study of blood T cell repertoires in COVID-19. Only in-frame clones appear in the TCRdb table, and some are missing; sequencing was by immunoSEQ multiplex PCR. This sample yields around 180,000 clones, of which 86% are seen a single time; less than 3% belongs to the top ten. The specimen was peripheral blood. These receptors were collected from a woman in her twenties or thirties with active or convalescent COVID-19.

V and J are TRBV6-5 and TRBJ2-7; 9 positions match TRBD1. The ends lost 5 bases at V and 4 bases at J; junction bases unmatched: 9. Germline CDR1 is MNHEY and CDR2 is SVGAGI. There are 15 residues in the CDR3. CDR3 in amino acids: CASSLLWGQGYEQYF. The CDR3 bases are TGTGCCAGCAGTCTCCTCTGGGGACAGGGTTACGAGCAGTACTTC.

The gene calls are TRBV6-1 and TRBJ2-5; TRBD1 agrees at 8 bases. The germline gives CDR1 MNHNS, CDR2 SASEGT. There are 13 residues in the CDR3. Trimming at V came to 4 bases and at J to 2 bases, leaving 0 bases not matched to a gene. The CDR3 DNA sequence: TGTGCCAGCAGTGGGACAGGGCAAGAGACCCAGTACTTC. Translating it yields CASSGTGQETQYF.

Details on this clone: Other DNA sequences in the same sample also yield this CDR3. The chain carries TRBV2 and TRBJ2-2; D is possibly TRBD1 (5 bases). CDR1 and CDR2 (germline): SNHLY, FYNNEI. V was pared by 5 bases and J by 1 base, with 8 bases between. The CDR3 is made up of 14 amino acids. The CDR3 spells CASSWTQNTGELFF. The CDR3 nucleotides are TGTGCCAGCAGTTGGACACAGAACACCGGGGAGCTGTTTTTT.

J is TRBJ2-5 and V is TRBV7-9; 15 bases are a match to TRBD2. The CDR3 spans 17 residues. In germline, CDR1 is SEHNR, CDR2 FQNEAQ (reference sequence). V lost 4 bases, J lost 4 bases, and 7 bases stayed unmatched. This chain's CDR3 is CASSSRTSGRAGETQYF. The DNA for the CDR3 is TGTGCCAGCAGCTCCAGGACTAGCGGGAGGGCCGGAGAGACCCAGTACTTC.

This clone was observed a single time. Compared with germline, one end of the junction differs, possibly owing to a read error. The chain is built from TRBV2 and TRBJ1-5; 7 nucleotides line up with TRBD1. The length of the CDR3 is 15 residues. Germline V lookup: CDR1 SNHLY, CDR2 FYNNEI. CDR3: CASREGTVNNQPQHF. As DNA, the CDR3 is TGTGCCAGCAGGGAAGGGACAGTTAACAATCAGCCCCAGCATTTT.

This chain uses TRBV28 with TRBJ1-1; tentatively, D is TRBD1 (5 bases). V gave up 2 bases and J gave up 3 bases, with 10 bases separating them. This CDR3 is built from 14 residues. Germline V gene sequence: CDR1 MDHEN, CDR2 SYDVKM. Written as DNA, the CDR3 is TGTGCCAGCAGTTTAGTACAGGTGTACACTGAAGCTTTCTTT. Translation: CASSLVQVYTEAFF.

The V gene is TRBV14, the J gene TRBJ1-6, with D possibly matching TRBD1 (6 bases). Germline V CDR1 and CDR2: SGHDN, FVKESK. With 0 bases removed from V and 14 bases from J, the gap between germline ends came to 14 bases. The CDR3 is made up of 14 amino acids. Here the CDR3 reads CASSQDFRGGTLHF. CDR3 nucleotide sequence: TGTGCCAGCAGCCAAGATTTTCGTGGGGGCACCCTCCACTTT.

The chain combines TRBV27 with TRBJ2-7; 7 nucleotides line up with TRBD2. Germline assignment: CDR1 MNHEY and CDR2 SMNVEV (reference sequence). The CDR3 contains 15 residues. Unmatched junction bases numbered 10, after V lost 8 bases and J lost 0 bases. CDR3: CASSPRGLSSYEQYF. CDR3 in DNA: TGTGCCAGCTCCCCCCGGGGACTAAGCTCCTACGAGCAGTACTTC.

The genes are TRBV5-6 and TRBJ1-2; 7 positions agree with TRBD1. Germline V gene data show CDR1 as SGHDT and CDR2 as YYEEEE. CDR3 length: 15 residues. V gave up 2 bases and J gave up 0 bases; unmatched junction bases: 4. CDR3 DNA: TGTGCCAGCAGCTTAGGACAGGCCGCTAACTATGGCTACACCTTC. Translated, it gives CASSLGQAANYGYTF.

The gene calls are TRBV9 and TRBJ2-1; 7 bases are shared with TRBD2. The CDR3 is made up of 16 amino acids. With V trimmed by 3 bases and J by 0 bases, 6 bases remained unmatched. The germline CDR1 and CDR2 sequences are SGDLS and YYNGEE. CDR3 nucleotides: TGTGCCAGCAGCGCTTACGGGGGGAGCTCCTACAATGAGCAGTTCTTC. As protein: CASSAYGGSSYNEQFF. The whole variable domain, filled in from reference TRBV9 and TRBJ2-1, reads DSGVTQTPKHLITATGQRVTLRCSPRSGDLSVYWYQQSLDQGLQFLIQYYNGEERAKGNILERFSAQQFPDLHSELNLSSLELGDSALYFCASSAYGGSSYNEQFFGPGTRLTVL.

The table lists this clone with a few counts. In DNA form, the CDR3 reads TGTGCCAGTAGCGGACAGTCCCGAGGCATCTACGAGCAGTACTTC. This encodes CASSGQSRGIYEQYF. This rearrangement joins TRBV19 to TRBJ2-7; maybe TRBD1 (6 bases). V was cut by 6 bases and J by 3 bases, with 18 bases left in between. CDR1 and CDR2 from the germline V gene are LNHDA and SQIVND (reference sequence). The CDR3 has 15 residues.

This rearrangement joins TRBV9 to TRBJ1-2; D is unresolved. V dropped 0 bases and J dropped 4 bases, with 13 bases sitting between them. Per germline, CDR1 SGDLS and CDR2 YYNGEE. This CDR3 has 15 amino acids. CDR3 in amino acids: CASSVADTVSYGYTF. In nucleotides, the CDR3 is TGTGCCAGCAGCGTAGCTGACACCGTATCCTATGGCTACACCTTC.

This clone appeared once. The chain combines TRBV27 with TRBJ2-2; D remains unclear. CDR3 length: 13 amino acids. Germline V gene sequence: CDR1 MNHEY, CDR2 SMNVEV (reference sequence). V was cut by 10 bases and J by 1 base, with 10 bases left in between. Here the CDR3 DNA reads TGTGCCACCGCCGCAGGGAACACCGGGGAGCTGTTTTTT. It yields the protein CATAAGNTGELFF.

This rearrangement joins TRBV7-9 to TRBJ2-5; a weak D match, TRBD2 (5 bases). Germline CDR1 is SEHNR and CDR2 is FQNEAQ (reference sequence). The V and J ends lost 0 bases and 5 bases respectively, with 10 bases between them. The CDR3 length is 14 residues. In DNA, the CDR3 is TGTGCCAGCAGCTTAGCGGGAGTGAGGGAGACCCAGTACTTC. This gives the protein CASSLAGVRETQYF.

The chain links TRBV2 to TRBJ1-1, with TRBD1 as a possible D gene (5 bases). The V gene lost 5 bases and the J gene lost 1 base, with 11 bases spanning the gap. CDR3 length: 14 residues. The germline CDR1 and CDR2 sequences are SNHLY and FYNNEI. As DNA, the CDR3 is TGTGCCAGCAGTAAACAGGTCCGGAACACTGAAGCTTTCTTT. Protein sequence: CASSKQVRNTEAFF.

CDR3 amino acids: CASSSQGDEQFF. The CDR3 nucleotides read TGTGCCAGCAGCTCCCAGGGCGATGAGCAGTTCTTC. The V and J genes are TRBV7-9 and TRBJ2-1; tentatively, D is TRBD1 (5 bases). CDR1 SEHNR and CDR2 FQNEAQ come from the germline V gene (reference sequence). Trimming stripped 4 bases from V and 8 bases from J, with 9 bases between. CDR3 length: 12 residues.

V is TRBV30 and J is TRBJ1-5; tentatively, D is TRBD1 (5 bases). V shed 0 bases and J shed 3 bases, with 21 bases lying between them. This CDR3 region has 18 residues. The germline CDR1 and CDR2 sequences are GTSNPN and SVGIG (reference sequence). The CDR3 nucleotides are TGTGCCTGGAGTGTGAGCGGGAGGGGAAAGGGTTACAATCAGCCCCAGCATTTT. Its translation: CAWSVSGRGKGYNQPQHF.

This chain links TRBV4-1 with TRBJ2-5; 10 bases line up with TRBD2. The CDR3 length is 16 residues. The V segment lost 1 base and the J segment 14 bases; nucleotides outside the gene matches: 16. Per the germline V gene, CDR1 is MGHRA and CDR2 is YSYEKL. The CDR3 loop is CASSQALPVQRGGLYF. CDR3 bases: TGCGCCAGCAGCCAAGCCCTCCCCGTGCAGCGGGGGGGCCTTTACTTC.

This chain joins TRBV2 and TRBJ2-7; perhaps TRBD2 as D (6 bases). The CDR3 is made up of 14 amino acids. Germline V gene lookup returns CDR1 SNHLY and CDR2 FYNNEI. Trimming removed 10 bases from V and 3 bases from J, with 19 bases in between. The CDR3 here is CATIRPTEGYEQYF. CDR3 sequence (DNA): TGTGCCACCATACGACCCACGGAGGGCTACGAGCAGTACTTC.

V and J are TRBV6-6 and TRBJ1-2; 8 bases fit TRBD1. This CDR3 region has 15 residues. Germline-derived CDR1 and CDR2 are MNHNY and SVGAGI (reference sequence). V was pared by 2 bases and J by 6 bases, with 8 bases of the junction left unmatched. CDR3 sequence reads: CASSYQDGQGNGYTF. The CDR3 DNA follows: TGTGCCAGCAGTTACCAAGACGGACAGGGTAATGGCTACACCTTC.

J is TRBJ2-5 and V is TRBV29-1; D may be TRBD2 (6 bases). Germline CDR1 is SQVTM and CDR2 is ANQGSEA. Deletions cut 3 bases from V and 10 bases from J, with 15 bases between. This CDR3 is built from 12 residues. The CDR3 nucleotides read TGCAGCGTTGAGGGGGAGGTGAGCGGCCAGTACTTC. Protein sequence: CSVEGEVSGQYF. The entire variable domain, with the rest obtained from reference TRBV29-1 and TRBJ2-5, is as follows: SAVISQKPSRDICQRGTSLTIQCQVDSQVTMMFWYRQQPGQSLTLIATANQGSEATYESGFVIDKFPISRPNLTFSTLTVSNMSPEDSSIYLCSVEGEVSGQYFGPGTRLLVL.

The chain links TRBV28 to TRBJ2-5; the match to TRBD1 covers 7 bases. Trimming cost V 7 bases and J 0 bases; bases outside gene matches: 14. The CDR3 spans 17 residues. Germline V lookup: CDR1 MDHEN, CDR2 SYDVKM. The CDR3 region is CASKSLGTVMYQETQYF. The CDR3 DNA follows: TGTGCCAGCAAGAGCCTTGGGACAGTTATGTACCAAGAGACCCAGTACTTC.